The 17 T cell receptor beta chains given below trace back to one sample, sequenced in a study of identical twins. TCRdb reanalysed the 5' RACE reads using MiXCR and keeps one entry per CDR3 protein. The top ten hold about 1.9% of the sample, which has hundreds of thousands of distinct CDR3 sequences, approximately 8.3% seen once. Another study also made use of these data, one on yellow fever vaccine responses in identical twins.

Sequenced: memory (CD45RO+) T cells sorted from blood. These receptors were taken from a young woman in good health.

This sequence joins TRBV7-2 and TRBJ2-7; the match to TRBD1 covers 7 bases. J was trimmed by 4 bases and V by 5 bases; bases with no gene match: 8. The CDR3 extends over 14 amino acids. CDR1 SGHTA and CDR2 FQGNSA come from the germline V gene. The CDR3 DNA reads TGTGCCAGCAGCCCTTCCGGGACAGCGTACGAGCAGTACTTC. Translation: CASSPSGTAYEQYF.

This clonotype was seen more than once but under ten times. The CDR3 DNA reads TGTGCCGGGAGGGACACAGATACGCAGTATTTT. Encoded protein: CAGRDTDTQYF. This chain links TRBV7-9 with TRBJ2-3; 7 nucleotides align to TRBD2. V was pared by 11 bases and J by 2 bases, with 1 base of the junction left unmatched. The V gene's germline CDR1 is SEHNR and CDR2 FQNEAQ (reference sequence). The CDR3 contains 11 residues.

There are a few counts of this clonotype. The rearrangement links TRBV20-1 to TRBJ1-5; D is possibly TRBD1 (5 bases). Trimming left V 1 base short and J 5 bases short, with 9 bases between. The CDR3 has 13 residues. In germline, CDR1 is DFQATT, CDR2 SNEGSKA (reference sequence). This chain's CDR3 is CSARAGPYQPQHF. The DNA of the CDR3 is TGCAGTGCTAGAGCAGGGCCCTATCAGCCCCAGCATTTT.

This clonotype came up many times. V gene TRBV20-1 combines with J gene TRBJ2-7; D tentatively reads TRBD1 or TRBD2 (5 bases each). CDR1 DFQATT and CDR2 SNEGSKA come from the germline V gene (reference sequence). The CDR3 is 15 amino acids. Trimming removed 4 bases at V and 2 bases at J, with 18 bases between. In nucleotides, the CDR3 is TGCAGTGCTACTCAAACGGGGCCCCGAGCCTACGAGCAGTACTTC. Translation: CSATQTGPRAYEQYF.

This clonotype was observed at least ten times. V usage is TRBV4-3 and J usage is TRBJ2-6; a weak D match, TRBD1 (5 bases). Per germline, CDR1 LGHNA and CDR2 YSLEER. The CDR3 spans 19 residues. V was trimmed by 0 bases and J by 4 bases, leaving 19 bases between them. The CDR3 coding sequence is TGCGCCAGCAGCCAAGATGTGGGCAGGGCACTTACAGGGGCCAACGTCCTGACTTTC. Protein product: CASSQDVGRALTGANVLTF.

This clonotype came up many times. Compared with germline, one end of the junction differs, possibly owing to a read error. The chain employs TRBV7-7 and TRBJ2-5, with 7 bases matching TRBD2. Germline V CDR1 and CDR2: SSHAT, FNYEAQ (reference sequence). The CDR3 loop spans 14 amino acids. Written as DNA, the CDR3 is TGTGCTAGCAGCCGCGGGACTACCCAAGAGACCCAGTACTTC. Its translation is CASSRGTTQETQYF.

DNA of the CDR3: TGTGCCAGCGGTGGGGACGGACTCTATGGCTACACCTTC. Residues: CASGGDGLYGYTF. The chain employs TRBV2 and TRBJ1-2; TRBD1 might be the D (5 bases). The germline V and J ends were trimmed by 8 bases and 4 bases, with 14 bases remaining between them. This CDR3 contains 13 residues. In germline, CDR1 is SNHLY, CDR2 FYNNEI.

The rearrangement joins TRBV7-9 to TRBJ2-1, with 14 positions matching TRBD2. V trimming: 5 bases; J trimming: 6 bases; junction bases outside the gene matches: 9. The germline V gene encodes CDR1 SEHNR and CDR2 FQNEAQ (reference sequence). CDR3 length equals 17 residues. The CDR3, as DNA: TGTGCCAGCAGCCCGGGACTAGCGGGAGTAGGAGCCAATGAGCAGTTCTTC. It specifies CASSPGLAGVGANEQFF.

This clonotype came up a few times. The CDR3 bases are TGTGCCAGCAGTTACGGGACTAGCGGGAGCTATGAGCAGTTCTTC. It translates to CASSYGTSGSYEQFF. This sequence joins TRBV6-5 and TRBJ2-1; TRBD2 matches 14 bases. V lost 2 bases, J lost 8 bases, and 2 bases stayed unmatched. The CDR3 spans 15 residues. The germline V gene encodes CDR1 MNHEY and CDR2 SVGAGI.

J is TRBJ2-7 and V is TRBV20-1; TRBD2 agrees at 8 bases. The length of the CDR3 is 13 residues. Germline-derived CDR1 and CDR2 are DFQATT and SNEGSKA (reference sequence). CDR3 nucleotides: TGCAGCTACCCCGGGACTAGCTCCTACGAGCAGTACTTC. It encodes CSYPGTSSYEQYF.

This clonotype was found many times. The CDR3, as DNA: TGCGCCAGCAGCCAAGAGGACCAAGAGACCCAGTACTTC. Its translation: CASSQEDQETQYF. The V gene is TRBV4-3, the J gene TRBJ2-5, with no clear D. The V gene lost 0 bases and the J gene lost 0 bases, with 2 bases spanning the gap. Germline loops: CDR1 LGHNA, CDR2 YSLEER. The CDR3 is 13 residues long.

In its sample, this clonotype was seen many times. This chain joins TRBV12-3 or TRBV12-4 and TRBJ2-7; maybe TRBD1 (5 bases). Trimming pared 3 bases from V and 1 base from J, leaving 10 bases between. This CDR3 contains 14 residues. The CDR3 DNA reads TGTGCCAGCAGTTTCGGGCAGGGTTCCTACGAGCAGTACTTC. Translation gives CASSFGQGSYEQYF.

In this sample, this clonotype turned up many times. V is TRBV20-1 and J is TRBJ2-1; 12 nucleotides align to TRBD2. The CDR3 contains 14 residues. Germline V CDR1 and CDR2: DFQATT, SNEGSKA (reference sequence). V was clipped by 6 bases and J by 6 bases; unmatched bases: 6. The DNA of the CDR3 is TGCAGTGCACCTCTAGCGGGGGGGGCCAATGAGCAGTTCTTC. This codes for CSAPLAGGANEQFF.

This clonotype was observed a few times. CDR3 nucleotides: TGTGCCAGCAGCCCCAGGGGGGCCCCCCAGCATTTT. This codes for CASSPRGAPQHF. V and J are TRBV2 and TRBJ1-5, with 7 positions matching TRBD1. Unmatched junction bases numbered 6, after V lost 6 bases and J lost 10 bases. From germline, CDR1 is SNHLY and CDR2 FYNNEI. The CDR3 has 12 amino acids. Full variable domain (remainder filled in from reference TRBV2 and TRBJ1-5): EPEVTQTPSHQVTQMGQEVILRCVPISNHLYFYWYRQILGQKVEFLVSFYNNEISEKSEIFDDQFSVERPDGSNFTLKIRSTKLEDSAMYFCASSPRGAPQHFGDGTRLSIL.

This clonotype was seen at least ten times. CDR3 protein: CASSLWWEMTDTQYF. DNA of the CDR3: TGTGCCAGCAGCTTGTGGTGGGAGATGACAGATACGCAGTATTTT. The V and J genes are TRBV5-5 and TRBJ2-3; the D gene is possibly TRBD2 (5 bases). CDR1 and CDR2 from the germline V gene are SGHKS and YYEKEE (reference sequence). The germline V and J ends were trimmed by 1 base and 3 bases, with 12 bases remaining between them. This CDR3 has 15 amino acids.

This clonotype was detected only a few times. The genes are TRBV7-2 and TRBJ2-7; TRBD2 matches at 11 bases. Losses at the gene ends were 5 bases for V and 3 bases for J; bases not matched to a gene: 6. The CDR3 is 15 residues long. Germline V gene lookup returns CDR1 SGHTA and CDR2 FQGNSA. The CDR3 spells CASSPSGGQGYEQYF. CDR3 DNA: TGTGCCAGCAGCCCTAGCGGGGGGCAGGGCTACGAGCAGTACTTC. The whole variable domain, remainder taken from reference TRBV7-2 and TRBJ2-7, is GAGVSQSPSNKVTEKGKDVELRCDPISGHTALYWYRQSLGQGLEFLIYFQGNSAPDKSGLPSDRFSAERTGGSVSTLTIQRTQQEDSAVYLCASSPSGGQGYEQYFGPGTRLTVT.

This chain connects TRBV28 to TRBJ2-1; 11 bases are shared with TRBD2. After removal of 1 base from V and 7 bases from J, the junction contained 3 bases not matched to a gene. The CDR3 runs to 15 residues. Germline CDR1 MDHEN, CDR2 SYDVKM. The CDR3 DNA reads as TGTGCCAGCAGTTTATCGTCTAGCGGGGGGAATGAGCAGTTCTTC. Protein sequence: CASSLSSSGGNEQFF.